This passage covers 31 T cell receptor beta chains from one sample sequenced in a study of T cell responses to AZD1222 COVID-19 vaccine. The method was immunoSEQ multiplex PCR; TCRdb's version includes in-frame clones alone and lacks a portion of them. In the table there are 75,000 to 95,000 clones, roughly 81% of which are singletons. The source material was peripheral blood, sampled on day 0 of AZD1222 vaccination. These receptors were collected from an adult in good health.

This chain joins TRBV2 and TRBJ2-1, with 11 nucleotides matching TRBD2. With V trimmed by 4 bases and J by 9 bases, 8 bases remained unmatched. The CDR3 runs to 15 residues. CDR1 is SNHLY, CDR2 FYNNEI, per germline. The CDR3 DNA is TGTGCCAGCAGTGTGAATAGCGGGGGGGCTAGTGAGCAGTTCTTC. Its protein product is CASSVNSGGASEQFF.

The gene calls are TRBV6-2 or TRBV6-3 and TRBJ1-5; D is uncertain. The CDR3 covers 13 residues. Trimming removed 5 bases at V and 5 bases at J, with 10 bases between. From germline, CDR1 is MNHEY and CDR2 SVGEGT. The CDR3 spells CASSDTVHQPQHF. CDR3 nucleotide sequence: TGTGCCAGCAGTGACACGGTCCATCAGCCCCAGCATTTT.

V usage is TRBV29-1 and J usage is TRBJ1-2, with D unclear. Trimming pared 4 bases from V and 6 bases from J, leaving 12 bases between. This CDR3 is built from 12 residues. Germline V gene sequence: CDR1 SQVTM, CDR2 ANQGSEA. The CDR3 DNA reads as TGCAGCGTTGGTAGAGGGCTCGATGGCTACACCTTC. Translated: CSVGRGLDGYTF.

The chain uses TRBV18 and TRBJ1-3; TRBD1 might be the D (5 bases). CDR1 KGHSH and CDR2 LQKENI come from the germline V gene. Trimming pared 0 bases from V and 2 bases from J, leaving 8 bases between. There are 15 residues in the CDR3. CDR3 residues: CASSPPARAGNTIYF. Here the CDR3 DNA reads TGTGCCAGCTCACCACCGGCCAGGGCTGGAAACACCATATATTTT. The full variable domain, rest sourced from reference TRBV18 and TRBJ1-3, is NAGVMQNPRHLVRRRGQEARLRCSPMKGHSHVYWYRQLPEEGLKFMVYLQKENIIDESGMPKERFSAEFPKEGPSILRIQQVVRGDSAAYFCASSPPARAGNTIYFGEGSWLTVV.

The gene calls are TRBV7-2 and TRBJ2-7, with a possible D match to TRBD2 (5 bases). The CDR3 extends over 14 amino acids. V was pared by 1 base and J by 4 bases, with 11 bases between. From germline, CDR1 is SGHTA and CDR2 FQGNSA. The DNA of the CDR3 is TGTGCCAGCAGCTTAGGGAGCGGCGAGTACGAGCAGTACTTC. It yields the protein CASSLGSGEYEQYF.

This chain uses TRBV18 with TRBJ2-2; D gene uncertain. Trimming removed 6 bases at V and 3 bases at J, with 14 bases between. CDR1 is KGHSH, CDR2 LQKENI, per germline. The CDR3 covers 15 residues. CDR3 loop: CASSPRPPDTGELFF. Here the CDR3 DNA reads TGTGCCAGCTCCCCGAGGCCTCCGGACACCGGGGAGCTGTTTTTT.

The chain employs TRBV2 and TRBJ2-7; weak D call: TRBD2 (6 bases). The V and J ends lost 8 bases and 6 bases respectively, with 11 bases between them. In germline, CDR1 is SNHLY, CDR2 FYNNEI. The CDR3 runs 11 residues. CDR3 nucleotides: TGTGCCAGCGCGGGGACTGGCGAGCAGTACTTC. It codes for CASAGTGEQYF.

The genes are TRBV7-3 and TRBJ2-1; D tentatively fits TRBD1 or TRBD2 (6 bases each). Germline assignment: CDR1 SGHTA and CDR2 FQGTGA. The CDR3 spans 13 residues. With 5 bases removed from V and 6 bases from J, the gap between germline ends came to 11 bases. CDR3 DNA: TGTGCCAGCAGCCTAAGGGGGGTCAATGAGCAGTTCTTC. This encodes CASSLRGVNEQFF.

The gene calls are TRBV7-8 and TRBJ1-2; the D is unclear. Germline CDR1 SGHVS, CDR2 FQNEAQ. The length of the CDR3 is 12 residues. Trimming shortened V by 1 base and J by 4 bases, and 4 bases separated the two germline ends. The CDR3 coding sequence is TGTGCCAGCAGCTTAGGGGGCTATGGCTACACCTTC. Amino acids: CASSLGGYGYTF.

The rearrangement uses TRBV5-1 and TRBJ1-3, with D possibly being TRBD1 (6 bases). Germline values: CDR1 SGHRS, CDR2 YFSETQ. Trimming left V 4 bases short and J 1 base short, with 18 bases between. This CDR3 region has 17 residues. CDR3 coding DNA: TGCGCCAGCAGCCCCGGCGGGGGCGCTTCTTCTGGAAACACCATATATTTT. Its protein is CASSPGGGASSGNTIYF.

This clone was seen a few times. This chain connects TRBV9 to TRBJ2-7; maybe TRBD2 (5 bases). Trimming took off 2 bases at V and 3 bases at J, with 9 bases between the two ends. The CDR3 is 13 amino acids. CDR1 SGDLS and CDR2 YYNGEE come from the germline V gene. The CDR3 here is CASSVGLDYEQYF. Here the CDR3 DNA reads TGTGCCAGCAGCGTTGGACTGGACTACGAGCAGTACTTC. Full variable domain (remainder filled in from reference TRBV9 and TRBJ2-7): DSGVTQTPKHLITATGQRVTLRCSPRSGDLSVYWYQQSLDQGLQFLIQYYNGEERAKGNILERFSAQQFPDLHSELNLSSLELGDSALYFCASSVGLDYEQYFGPGTRLTVT.

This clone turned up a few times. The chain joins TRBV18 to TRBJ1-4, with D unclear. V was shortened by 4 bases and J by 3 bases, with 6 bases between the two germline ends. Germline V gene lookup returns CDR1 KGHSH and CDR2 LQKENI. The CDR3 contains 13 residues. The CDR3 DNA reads TGTGCCAGCTCACACGGTTCTAATGAAAAACTGTTTTTT. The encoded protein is CASSHGSNEKLFF.

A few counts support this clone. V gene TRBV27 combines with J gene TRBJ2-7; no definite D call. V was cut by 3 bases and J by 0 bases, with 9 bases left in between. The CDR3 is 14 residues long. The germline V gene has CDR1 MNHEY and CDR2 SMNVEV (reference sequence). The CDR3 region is CASSFLTRSYEQYF. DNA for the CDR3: TGTGCCAGCAGTTTTTTGACGCGCTCCTACGAGCAGTACTTC.

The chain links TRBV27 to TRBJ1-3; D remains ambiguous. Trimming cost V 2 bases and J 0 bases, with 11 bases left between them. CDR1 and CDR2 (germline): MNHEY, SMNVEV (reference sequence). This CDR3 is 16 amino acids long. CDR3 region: CASSLPDGSSGNTIYF. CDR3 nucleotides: TGTGCCAGCAGTTTACCCGACGGGAGCTCTGGAAACACCATATATTTT.

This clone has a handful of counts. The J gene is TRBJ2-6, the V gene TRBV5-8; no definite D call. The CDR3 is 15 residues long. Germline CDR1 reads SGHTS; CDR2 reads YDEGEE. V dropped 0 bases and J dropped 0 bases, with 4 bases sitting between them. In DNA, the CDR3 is TGTGCCAGCAGCTTGGTGGTCTCTGGGGCCAACGTCCTGACTTTC. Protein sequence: CASSLVVSGANVLTF. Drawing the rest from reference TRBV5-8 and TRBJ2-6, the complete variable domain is EAGVTQSPTHLIKTRGQQATLRCSPISGHTSVYWYQQALGLGLQFLLWYDEGEERNRGNFPPRFSGRQFPNYSSELNVNALELEDSALYLCASSLVVSGANVLTFGAGSRLTVL.

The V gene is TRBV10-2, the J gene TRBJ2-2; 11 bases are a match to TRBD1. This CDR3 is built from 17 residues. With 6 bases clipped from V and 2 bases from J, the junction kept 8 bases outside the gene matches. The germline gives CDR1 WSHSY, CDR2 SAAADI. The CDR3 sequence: CASSMDRGLSNTGELFF. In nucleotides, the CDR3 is TGCGCCAGCAGCATGGACAGGGGGCTTTCAAACACCGGGGAGCTGTTTTTT.

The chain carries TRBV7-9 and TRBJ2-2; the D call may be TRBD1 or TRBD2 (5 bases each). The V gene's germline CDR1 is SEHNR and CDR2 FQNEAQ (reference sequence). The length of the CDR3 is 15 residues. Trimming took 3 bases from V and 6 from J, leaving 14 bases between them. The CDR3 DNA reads TGTGCCAGCAGCTTGAGGGATCAGGGTTCCGGGGAGCTGTTTTTT. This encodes CASSLRDQGSGELFF.

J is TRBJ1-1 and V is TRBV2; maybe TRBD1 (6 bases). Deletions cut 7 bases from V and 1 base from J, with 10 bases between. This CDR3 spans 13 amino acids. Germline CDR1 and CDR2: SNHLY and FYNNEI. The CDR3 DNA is TGTGCCAGCACCCGGGGACAGAACACTGAAGCTTTCTTT. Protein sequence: CASTRGQNTEAFF.

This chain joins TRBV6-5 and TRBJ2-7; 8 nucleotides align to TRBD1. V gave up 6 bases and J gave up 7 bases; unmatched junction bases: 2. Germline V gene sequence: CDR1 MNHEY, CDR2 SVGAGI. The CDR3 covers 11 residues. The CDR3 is CASRGQDEQYF. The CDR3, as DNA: TGTGCCAGCAGGGGACAGGATGAGCAGTACTTC.

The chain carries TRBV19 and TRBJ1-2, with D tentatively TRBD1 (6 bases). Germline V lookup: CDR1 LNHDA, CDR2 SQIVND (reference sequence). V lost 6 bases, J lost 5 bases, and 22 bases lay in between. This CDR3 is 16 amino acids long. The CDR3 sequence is CASSSPRGAALYGYTF. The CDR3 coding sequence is TGTGCCAGTAGCTCTCCGAGGGGGGCCGCTCTATATGGCTACACCTTC.

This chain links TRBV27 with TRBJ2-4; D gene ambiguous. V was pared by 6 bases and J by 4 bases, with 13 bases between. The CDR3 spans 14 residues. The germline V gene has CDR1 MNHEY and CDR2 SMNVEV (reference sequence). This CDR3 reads CASSGLVGKNIQYF. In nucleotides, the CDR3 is TGTGCCAGCAGCGGCTTAGTGGGAAAAAACATTCAGTACTTC.

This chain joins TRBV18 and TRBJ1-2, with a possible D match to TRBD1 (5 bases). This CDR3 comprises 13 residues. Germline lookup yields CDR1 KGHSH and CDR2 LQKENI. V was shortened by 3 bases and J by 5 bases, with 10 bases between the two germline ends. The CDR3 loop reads CASSPLSGYGYTF. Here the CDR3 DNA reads TGTGCCAGCTCACCTCTTTCAGGGTATGGCTACACCTTC.

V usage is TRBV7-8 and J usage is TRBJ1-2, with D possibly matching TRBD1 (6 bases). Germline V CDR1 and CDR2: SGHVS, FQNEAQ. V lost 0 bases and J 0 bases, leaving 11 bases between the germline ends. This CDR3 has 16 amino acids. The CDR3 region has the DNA TGTGCCAGCAGCTTAGCCCCACAGGGAACTAACTATGGCTACACCTTC. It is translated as CASSLAPQGTNYGYTF.

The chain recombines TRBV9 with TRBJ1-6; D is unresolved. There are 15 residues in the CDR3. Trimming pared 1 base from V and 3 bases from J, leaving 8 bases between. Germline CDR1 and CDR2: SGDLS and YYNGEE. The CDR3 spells CASSVLSGYNSPLHF. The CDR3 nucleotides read TGTGCCAGCAGCGTACTGTCGGGCTATAATTCACCCCTCCACTTT.

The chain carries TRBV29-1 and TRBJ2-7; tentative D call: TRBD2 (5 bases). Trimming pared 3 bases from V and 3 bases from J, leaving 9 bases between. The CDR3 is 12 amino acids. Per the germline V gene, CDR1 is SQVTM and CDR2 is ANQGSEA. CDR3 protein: CSVEEAHYEQYF. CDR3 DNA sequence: TGCAGCGTTGAGGAGGCCCACTACGAGCAGTACTTC.

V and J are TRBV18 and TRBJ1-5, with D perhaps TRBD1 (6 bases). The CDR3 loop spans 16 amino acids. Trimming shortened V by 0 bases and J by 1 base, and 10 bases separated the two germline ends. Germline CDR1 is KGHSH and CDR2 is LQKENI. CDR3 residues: CASSPPLRGSNQPQHF. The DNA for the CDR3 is TGTGCCAGCTCACCACCGCTCAGGGGAAGCAATCAGCCCCAGCATTTT.

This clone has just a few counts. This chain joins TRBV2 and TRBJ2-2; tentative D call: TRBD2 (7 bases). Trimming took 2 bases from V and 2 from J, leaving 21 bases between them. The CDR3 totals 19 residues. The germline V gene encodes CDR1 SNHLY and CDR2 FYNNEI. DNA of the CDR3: TGTGCCAGCAGTGAAACGCGGGGGCCCGGGTATGCTAACACCGGGGAGCTGTTTTTT. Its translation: CASSETRGPGYANTGELFF. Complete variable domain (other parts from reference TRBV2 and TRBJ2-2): EPEVTQTPSHQVTQMGQEVILRCVPISNHLYFYWYRQILGQKVEFLVSFYNNEISEKSEIFDDQFSVERPDGSNFTLKIRSTKLEDSAMYFCASSETRGPGYANTGELFFGEGSRLTVL.

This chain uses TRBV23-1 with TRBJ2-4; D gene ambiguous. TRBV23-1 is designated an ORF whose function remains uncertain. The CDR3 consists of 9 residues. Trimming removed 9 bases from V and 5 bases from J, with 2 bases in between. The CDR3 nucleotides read TGCGCCAGTCAAAACATTCAGTACTTC. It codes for CASQNIQYF.

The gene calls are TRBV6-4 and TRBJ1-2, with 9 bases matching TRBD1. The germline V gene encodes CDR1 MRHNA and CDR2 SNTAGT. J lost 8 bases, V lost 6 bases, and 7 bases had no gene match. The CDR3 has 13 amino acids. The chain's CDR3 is CASRPGQGLGYTF. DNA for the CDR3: TGTGCCAGCAGACCGGGACAGGGATTGGGCTACACCTTC.

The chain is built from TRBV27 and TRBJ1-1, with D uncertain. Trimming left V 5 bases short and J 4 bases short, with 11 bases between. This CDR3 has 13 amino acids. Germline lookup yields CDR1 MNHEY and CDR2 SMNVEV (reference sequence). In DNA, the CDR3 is TGTGCCAGCAGTCCCGAAGAAGGCACTGAAGCTTTCTTT. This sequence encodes CASSPEEGTEAFF.

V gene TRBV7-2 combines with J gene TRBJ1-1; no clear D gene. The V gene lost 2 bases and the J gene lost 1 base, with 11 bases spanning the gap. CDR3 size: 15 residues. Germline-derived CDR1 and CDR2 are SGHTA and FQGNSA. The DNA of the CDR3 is TGTGCCAGCAGCTTATTTGGGATTTCGAACACTGAAGCTTTCTTT. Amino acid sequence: CASSLFGISNTEAFF.